What follows are 29 T cell receptor beta chains derived from one specimen sequenced in a study of blood T cell repertoires in COVID-19. The repertoire was sequenced with immunoSEQ multiplex PCR; TCRdb's copy has only in-frame clones and lacks some. The sample lists 400,000 or so clones, roughly 87% occurring once. Material: PBMCs or T cells enriched from blood (not recorded which). The receptors were sampled from a woman aged 40 to 50 with acute COVID-19.

This chain joins TRBV27 and TRBJ1-3; 12 bases are a match to TRBD1. CDR3 size: 17 residues. CDR1 MNHEY and CDR2 SMNVEV come from the germline V gene (reference sequence). The V segment lost 6 bases and the J segment 4 bases; nucleotides outside the gene matches: 10. CDR3 sequence reads: CASSPSRDRGLGNTIYF. Here the CDR3 DNA reads TGTGCCAGCAGCCCTTCCCGGGACAGGGGGCTCGGAAACACCATATATTTT.

The rearrangement joins TRBV7-9 to TRBJ1-5, with 9 positions matching TRBD1. Germline V gives CDR1 SEHNR, CDR2 FQNEAQ (reference sequence). CDR3 size: 18 residues. With 5 bases clipped from V and 6 bases from J, the junction kept 17 bases outside the gene matches. For the CDR3, the DNA is TGTGCCAGCAGCCAGGAATACAGGGGGCACTCGGTAACTCAGCCCCAGCATTTT. Translation gives CASSQEYRGHSVTQPQHF.

The chain carries TRBV10-2 and TRBJ1-2, with TRBD1 as a possible D gene (5 bases). With 0 bases removed from V and 4 bases from J, the gap between germline ends came to 12 bases. The CDR3 is 15 amino acids. Germline CDR1 WSHSY, CDR2 SAAADI. This chain's CDR3 is CASSESTQGGYGYTF. CDR3 in DNA: TGCGCCAGCAGTGAGTCGACCCAGGGTGGCTATGGCTACACCTTC.

The rearrangement joins TRBV6-5 to TRBJ2-1; 11 bases agree with TRBD2. In germline, CDR1 is MNHEY, CDR2 SVGAGI. The ends lost 8 bases at V and 9 bases at J; junction bases unmatched: 6. The CDR3 spans 13 residues. As DNA, the CDR3 is TGTGCCAGCTGTAGCGGGGGGGCTCGTGAGCAGTTCTTC. Translated: CASCSGGAREQFF.

The rearrangement links TRBV24-1 to TRBJ1-2; D is unclear. Trimming removed 7 bases at V and 8 bases at J, with 22 bases between. Germline CDR1 and CDR2: KGHDR and SFDVKD. CDR3 length: 15 residues. CDR3 region: CATSAQEGRVYGYTF. Here the CDR3 DNA reads TGTGCCACCAGCGCCCAAGAGGGAAGGGTCTACGGCTACACCTTC.

This chain connects TRBV30 to TRBJ1-1; D remains ambiguous. V was cut by 0 bases and J by 5 bases, with 13 bases left in between. Looked up from germline, CDR1 is GTSNPN and CDR2 is SVGIG (reference sequence). The CDR3 is made up of 14 amino acids. CDR3 sequence reads: CAWSVHRSGTEAFF. CDR3 sequence (DNA): TGTGCCTGGAGTGTACATCGTTCTGGTACTGAAGCTTTCTTT.

V usage is TRBV21-1 and J usage is TRBJ1-6. TRBV21-1 has pseudogene status. The CDR3 is 17 amino acids. The CDR3 region is CASSKVKRGQPHSPLHF. The CDR3 bases are TGTGCCAGCAGCAAAGTGAAGCGGGGGCAGCCCCATTCACCCCTCCACTTT.

This rearrangement joins TRBV2 to TRBJ1-4; TRBD1 aligns across 9 bases. Germline assignment: CDR1 SNHLY and CDR2 FYNNEI. This CDR3 has 16 amino acids. Losses at the gene ends were 6 bases for V and 5 bases for J; bases not matched to a gene: 10. The CDR3 coding sequence is TGTGCCAGCAGGGCGAGCCGGGGGACAGGGAATGAAAAACTGTTTTTT. It is translated as CASRASRGTGNEKLFF.

The chain joins TRBV5-1 to TRBJ2-3; the D gene is possibly TRBD2 (5 bases). The CDR3 spans 14 residues. The germline V and J ends were trimmed by 0 bases and 3 bases, with 8 bases remaining between them. Germline CDR1 SGHRS, CDR2 YFSETQ. The CDR3 bases are TGCGCCAGCAGCTTGGAAGCGGCGACAGATACGCAGTATTTT. Amino acids: CASSLEAATDTQYF.

Written as DNA, the CDR3 is TGTGCCACCAGTGAGGATAGACAGGGGGCAGAAGGCTACACCTTC. It codes for CATSEDRQGAEGYTF. V usage is TRBV24-1 and J usage is TRBJ1-2; TRBD1 matches 10 bases. CDR3 length equals 15 residues. CDR1 and CDR2 from the germline V gene are KGHDR and SFDVKD. The ends lost 4 bases at V and 8 bases at J; junction bases unmatched: 9.

V is TRBV24-1 and J is TRBJ2-3; D is perhaps TRBD2 (5 bases). Trimming shortened V by 4 bases and J by 0 bases, and 7 bases separated the two germline ends. Germline lookup yields CDR1 KGHDR and CDR2 SFDVKD. This CDR3 is 14 amino acids long. This chain's CDR3 is CATSERTSTDTQYF. The CDR3 nucleotides are TGTGCCACCAGTGAGCGGACTAGCACAGATACGCAGTATTTT.

The chain joins TRBV24-1 to TRBJ1-5; TRBD1 agrees at 8 bases. The CDR3 spans 15 residues. Per the germline V gene, CDR1 is KGHDR and CDR2 is SFDVKD. V shed 4 bases and J 4 bases; nucleotides not matched to a gene: 5. In DNA, the CDR3 is TGTGCCACCAGTGAGGGGGACAGGAAGAATCAGCCCCAGCATTTT. It translates to CATSEGDRKNQPQHF.

The count of this clone is one. The V gene is TRBV6-1, the J gene TRBJ1-4; D unresolved. The CDR3 extends over 16 amino acids. Germline values: CDR1 MNHNS, CDR2 SASEGT. The ends were cut back, 2 bases at V and 0 bases at J, with 10 bases in the middle. As DNA, the CDR3 is TGTGCCAGCAGTGAATCGCGGACTGCAACTAATGAAAAACTGTTTTTT. This sequence encodes CASSESRTATNEKLFF.

The CDR3 coding sequence is TGTGCCAGTAGTGGGGACAGGGGGCTGGGAAACACCATATATTTT. Residues: CASSGDRGLGNTIYF. The chain has TRBV19 and TRBJ1-3, with 12 bases fitting TRBD1. Germline assignment: CDR1 LNHDA and CDR2 SQIVND (reference sequence). The V gene end was trimmed by 5 bases and the J gene end by 4 bases; junction bases not matched to a gene: 3. This CDR3 is built from 15 residues.

The chain is built from TRBV18 and TRBJ1-5; no clear D. The CDR3 is made up of 13 amino acids. The ends were cut back, 2 bases at V and 8 bases at J, with 10 bases in the middle. Germline values: CDR1 KGHSH, CDR2 LQKENI. DNA of the CDR3: TGTGCCAGCTCACCAGCCGGGTGGGAGCCCCAGCATTTT. This gives the protein CASSPAGWEPQHF.

The gene calls are TRBV2 and TRBJ2-3; perhaps TRBD1 as D (5 bases). The germline gives CDR1 SNHLY, CDR2 FYNNEI. Trimming pared 8 bases from V and 3 bases from J, leaving 12 bases between. The CDR3 runs to 13 residues. The CDR3 reads CASAEGETDTQYF. CDR3 DNA: TGTGCCAGCGCGGAAGGGGAAACAGATACGCAGTATTTT.

V is TRBV11-2 and J is TRBJ1-1; D ambiguous. V lost 5 bases, J lost 6 bases, and 16 bases lay in between. Germline V gene data show CDR1 as SGHAT and CDR2 as FQNNGV. The CDR3 has 14 amino acids. DNA for the CDR3: TGTGCCAGCAGCCTGATCCACGGAGAGCCTGAAGCTTTCTTT. Amino acid sequence: CASSLIHGEPEAFF.

This chain uses TRBV19 with TRBJ1-1; TRBD1 agrees at 7 bases. The germline gives CDR1 LNHDA, CDR2 SQIVND (reference sequence). CDR3 length: 13 amino acids. The V segment lost 6 bases and the J segment 3 bases; nucleotides outside the gene matches: 4. The CDR3 DNA reads as TGTGCCAGTAGACAGGGGATGGACACTGAAGCTTTCTTT. Translation gives CASRQGMDTEAFF.

V is TRBV18 and J is TRBJ1-3; 7 nucleotides align to TRBD1. J was trimmed by 0 bases and V by 3 bases; bases with no gene match: 5. This CDR3 comprises 16 residues. Germline CDR1 is KGHSH and CDR2 is LQKENI. The CDR3 coding sequence is TGTGCCAGCTCACCCGACAGGGCCTTCTCTGGAAACACCATATATTTT. Translation: CASSPDRAFSGNTIYF.

The gene calls are TRBV7-9 and TRBJ1-2; D gene ambiguous. Trimming cost V 5 bases and J 7 bases, with 11 bases left between them. Germline values: CDR1 SEHNR, CDR2 FQNEAQ (reference sequence). The CDR3 length is 12 residues. CDR3 residues: CASSPTAGGYTF. CDR3 DNA sequence: TGTGCCAGCAGCCCGACGGCGGGTGGCTACACCTTC.

V and J are TRBV2 and TRBJ1-1; weak D call: TRBD1 (5 bases). The CDR3 has 13 amino acids. Germline V gene data show CDR1 as SNHLY and CDR2 as FYNNEI. Trimming left V 6 bases short and J 1 base short, with 9 bases between. CDR3 amino acids: CASSKDRNTEAFF. The CDR3 DNA reads as TGTGCCAGCAGCAAAGACAGGAACACTGAAGCTTTCTTT.

The genes are TRBV19 and TRBJ1-5; TRBD1 aligns across 9 bases. J was trimmed by 2 bases and V by 7 bases; bases with no gene match: 6. Germline loops: CDR1 LNHDA, CDR2 SQIVND (reference sequence). This CDR3 contains 15 residues. The CDR3 sequence: CASNQDRGGNQPQHF. The CDR3 region has the DNA TGTGCCAGTAATCAGGACAGGGGAGGCAATCAGCCCCAGCATTTT. The full variable domain, in which reference TRBV19 and TRBJ1-5 provide the parts outside the CDR3, is DGGITQSPKYLFRKEGQNVTLSCEQNLNHDAMYWYRQDPGQGLRLIYYSQIVNDFQKGDIAEGYSVSREKKESFPLTVTSAQKNPTAFYLCASNQDRGGNQPQHFGDGTRLSIL.

This clone was counted once. J is TRBJ1-6 and V is TRBV6-1; 8 bases match TRBD1. This CDR3 region has 15 residues. CDR1 and CDR2 from the germline V gene are MNHNS and SASEGT. Trimming cost V 1 base and J 7 bases; bases outside gene matches: 3. This chain's CDR3 is CASSEVRQGNSPLHF. CDR3 coding DNA: TGTGCCAGCAGTGAAGTGCGACAGGGGAATTCACCCCTCCACTTT.

The chain joins TRBV19 to TRBJ2-4; weak D call: TRBD2 (6 bases). The CDR3 is made up of 16 amino acids. V shed 3 bases and J shed 1 base, with 13 bases lying between them. Germline V gene lookup returns CDR1 LNHDA and CDR2 SQIVND (reference sequence). DNA for the CDR3: TGTGCCAGTAGTATTAGGAGGGATGGGGCCAAAAACATTCAGTACTTC. As protein: CASSIRRDGAKNIQYF.

The chain recombines TRBV5-5 with TRBJ2-7; D unresolved. Germline values: CDR1 SGHKS, CDR2 YYEKEE (reference sequence). The CDR3 has 15 residues. The V end lost 1 base, the J end lost 0 bases, and 11 bases lay between the germline ends. CDR3 loop: CASSLLPRSSYEQYF. The CDR3 DNA sequence: TGTGCCAGCAGCTTGCTTCCCCGGAGCTCCTACGAGCAGTACTTC.

This clone was observed a few times. This rearrangement joins TRBV10-3 to TRBJ1-4; perhaps TRBD1 as D (6 bases). The CDR3 runs to 13 residues. Germline CDR1 ENHRY, CDR2 SYGVKD. Between the trimmed V and J ends, which lost 6 bases and 4 bases, there was a span of 9 bases. CDR3 in DNA: TGTGCCATCAGAACAGGGATTAATGAAAAACTGTTTTTT. The encoded protein is CAIRTGINEKLFF.

This chain links TRBV30 with TRBJ2-1; no clear D gene. The CDR3 is 11 amino acids. V gave up 0 bases and J gave up 8 bases, with 5 bases separating them. Germline CDR1 and CDR2: GTSNPN and SVGIG (reference sequence). DNA for the CDR3: TGTGCCTGGAGTGTAATAGATGAGCAGTTCTTC. This sequence encodes CAWSVIDEQFF.

This clone was counted a single time. V gene TRBV7-7 combines with J gene TRBJ2-2; TRBD1 matches 8 bases. Germline values: CDR1 SSHAT, CDR2 FNYEAQ (reference sequence). The CDR3 runs 15 residues. J gave up 7 bases and V 1 base, and 5 bases lay outside the gene matches. The CDR3 here is CASSLVGRGLGELFF. CDR3 in DNA: TGTGCCAGCAGCTTAGTCGGCAGGGGGCTCGGGGAGCTGTTTTTT.

The rearrangement joins TRBV5-1 to TRBJ1-1, with TRBD1 matching over 12 bases. The CDR3 loop spans 14 amino acids. Germline loops: CDR1 SGHRS, CDR2 YFSETQ. J gave up 7 bases and V 7 bases, and 8 bases lay outside the gene matches. CDR3 region: CASQSGTGGDEAFF. The DNA for the CDR3 is TGCGCCAGCCAATCCGGGACAGGGGGCGATGAAGCTTTCTTT.